Listed below are T cell receptor beta chains from one sample, sequenced in a study of CD8+CD57+ T cells in acquired aplastic anemia. MiXCR, applied by TCRdb to the reads, yields one record per CDR3 protein. This sample has 180,000 or so distinct CDR3 sequences, with around 48% found just once. Material: sorted CD4+, CD8+, or CD8+CD57+ T cells (not recorded which) from PBMCs. These receptors came from a human donor with aplastic anemia. The CDR3 runs from the conserved cysteine through the conserved F or W. The order of the fields is J gene, V gene, D gene, clone size, CDR3 protein, CDR3 DNA. The D gene is left open where the match is weak. Where a row states a size, it is once, few, many or the class of an expanded clone; other rows omit it.

TRBJ2-1 | TRBV10-1 | TRBD1 | - | CASSEEGASYNEQSF | TGCGCCAGCAGTGAGGAGGGGGCGTCTTATAATGAGCAGTCCTTC
TRBJ1-4 | TRBV10-3 | TRBD1 | many | CAISDPTGGLFF | TGTGCCATCAGTGACCCGACAGGGGGGTTGTTTTTT
TRBJ1-1 | TRBV20-1 | TRBD1 | many | CSGSLWGRGLVNTEAFF | TGCAGTGGAAGTCTGTGGGGCAGGGGGCTAGTGAACACTGAAGCTTTCTTT
TRBJ2-3 | TRBV6-5 | TRBD1 | - | CASSSWTGGNTDTQYF | TGTGCCAGCAGTTCGTGGACAGGGGGGAACACAGATACGCAGTATTTT
TRBJ1-1 | TRBV7-2 | - | few | CASSNSREAFF | TGTGCCAGCAGCAACAGTCGTGAAGCTTTCTTT
TRBJ2-5 | TRBV7-9 | TRBD2 | - | CASSLAAGLAGESYF | TGTGCCAGCAGCTTGGCCGCGGGACTAGCGGGAGAGTCATACTTC
TRBJ2-3 | TRBV10-3 | TRBD2 | many | CAISSWSSGGIDTQYF | TGTGCCATCAGTAGTTGGTCTAGCGGGGGGATAGATACGCAGTATTTT
TRBJ2-5 | TRBV6-5 | TRBD2 | - | CASSYAGLAGDQETQYF | TGTGCCAGCAGTTACGCGGGACTAGCGGGGGATCAAGAGACCCAGTACTTC
TRBJ2-1 | TRBV10-3 | - | many | CAISGHEGSGGNEQFF | TGTGCCATCAGTGGCCATGAGGGGTCCGGTGGCAATGAGCAGTTCTTC
TRBJ2-2 | TRBV2 | TRBD2 | - | CASRSGSGNTGELFF | TGTGCCAGCAGGAGCGGGAGTGGTAACACCGGGGAGCTGTTTTTT
TRBJ1-1 | TRBV10-3 | - | - | CAISEVGRTEAFF | TGTGCCATCAGTGAGGTGGGGAGGACTGAAGCTTTCTTT
TRBJ2-5 | TRBV10-1 | - | once | CASSESQGRETQHF | TGCGCCAGCAGTGAGTCGCAGGGGCGAGAGACCCAGCACTTC
TRBJ2-5 | TRBV15 | TRBD2 | few | CATSREGSGSPTQYF | TGTGCCACCAGCAGAGAAGGTAGCGGGAGTCCCACCCAGTACTTC
TRBJ2-1 | TRBV20-1 | - | - | CSAPQGTDYNEQFF | TGCAGTGCTCCCCAGGGTACGGACTACAATGAGCAGTTCTTC
TRBJ2-7 | TRBV9 | - | many | CASSVEVGSGYEQYF | TGTGCCAGCAGCGTAGAGGTCGGGTCCGGCTACGAGCAGTACTTC
TRBJ1-4 | TRBV6-6 | - | many | CASSYDAGELFF | TGTGCCAGCAGTTACGACGCAGGGGAACTGTTTTTT
TRBJ1-2 | TRBV7-6 | TRBD1 | few | CASSLGGTGVKDGYTF | TGTGCCAGCAGCTTAGGGGGGACAGGGGTGAAGGATGGCTACACCTTC
TRBJ1-5 | TRBV2 | TRBD1 | - | CASSEQGGETQHF | TGTGCCAGCAGTGAACAGGGGGGCGAGACCCAGCATTTT
TRBJ1-5 | TRBV4-2 | TRBD1 | few | CASSPGTGGINQPQHF | TGTGCCAGCAGCCCTGGGACAGGGGGTATCAATCAGCCCCAGCATTTT
TRBJ1-5 | TRBV10-3 | - | few | CAISEQGQGYQPQHF | TGTGCCATCAGTGAGCAGGGGCAAGGTTATCAGCCCCAGCATTTT
TRBJ1-2 | TRBV5-4 | TRBD1 | many | CASSLSDRGLYGYTF | TGTGCCAGCAGCTTGTCGGACAGGGGCCTCTATGGCTACACCTTC
TRBJ2-1 | TRBV10-3 | TRBD2 | - | CAINPGLAGGNEQFF | TGTGCCATCAACCCGGGACTAGCGGGAGGAAATGAGCAGTTCTTC
TRBJ2-7 | TRBV29-1 | TRBD1 | - | CSVGTGAYEQYF | TGCAGCGTGGGGACAGGAGCCTACGAGCAGTACTTC
TRBJ1-5 | TRBV7-6 | - | many | CASSLGTGNQPQHF | TGTGCCAGCAGCTTAGGTACAGGGAATCAGCCCCAGCATTTT
TRBJ2-7 | TRBV11-2 | TRBD2 | - | CASSIELAGGLNEQYF | TGTGCCAGCAGCATAGAACTAGCGGGGGGTTTGAACGAGCAGTACTTC
TRBJ2-7 | TRBV7-2 | TRBD1 | - | CASRRQGGEQYF | TGTGCCAGCAGAAGACAGGGGGGGGAGCAGTACTTC
TRBJ2-3 | TRBV5-4 | - | - | CASSPLALSTDTQYF | TGTGCCAGCAGTCCACTAGCACTTAGCACAGATACGCAGTATTTT
TRBJ2-7 | TRBV2 | TRBD1 | - | CATRQGVGEQYF | TGTGCCACTAGACAGGGGGTGGGGGAGCAGTACTTC
TRBJ1-1 | TRBV29-1 | - | - | CSVDGRVLTEAFF | TGCAGCGTTGACGGCAGGGTGTTAACTGAAGCTTTCTTT
TRBJ2-7 | TRBV10-3 | - | - | CAISSDRAGGAEQYF | TGTGCCATCAGCTCGGACAGGGCGGGGGGGGCCGAGCAGTACTTC